This TCR beta chain was observed in a study of blood T cell repertoires in COVID-19. Study context: The United States, Italy and Spain were the sources of the acute and convalescent COVID-19 samples.

Authors' analysis steps: Researchers report that nucleated cell counts were estimated from reference gene primer amplification. The assay was immunoSEQ multiplex PCR, and TCRdb's table has in-frame clones only and misses some. For V, J and clone size, that table is used; D and trimming come from the DNA. The sample records a few hundred thousand clones, 65% to 85% being singletons. Seattle enrolled patients during active infection and tracked them longitudinally. The sample comprised peripheral blood. The source is a woman in her thirties with COVID-19, enrolled during active disease.

CDR3 nucleotide sequence: TGTGCCAGCAGCCCCGGACTAGCGGGGGGCGTTACAGATACGCAGTATTTT. This translates into CASSPGLAGGVTDTQYF. The chain is built from TRBV7-2 and TRBJ2-3, with TRBD2 matching over 14 bases. The V gene end was trimmed by 5 bases and the J gene end by 3 bases; junction bases not matched to a gene: 7. CDR3 length equals 17 residues. Germline CDR1 is SGHTA and CDR2 is FQGNSA.